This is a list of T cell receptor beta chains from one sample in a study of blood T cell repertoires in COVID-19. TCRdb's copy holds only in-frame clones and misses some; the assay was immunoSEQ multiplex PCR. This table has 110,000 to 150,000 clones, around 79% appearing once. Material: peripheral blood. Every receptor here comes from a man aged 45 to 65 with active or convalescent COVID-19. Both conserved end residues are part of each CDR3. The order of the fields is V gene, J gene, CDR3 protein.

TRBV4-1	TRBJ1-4	CASRPTGTVDEKLFF
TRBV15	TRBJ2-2	CATSHIAGINTGELFF
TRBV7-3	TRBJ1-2	CASSLTPTGVNYGYTF
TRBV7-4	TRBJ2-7	CATDSFYEQYF
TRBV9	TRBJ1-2	CASSVALSGGDGYTF
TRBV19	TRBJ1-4	CASSISTANEKLFF
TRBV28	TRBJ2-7	CASSLPTTSAHGEQYF
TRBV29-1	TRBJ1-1	CSVIQGAVTEAFF
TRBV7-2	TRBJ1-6	CASSSRTGNSPLHF
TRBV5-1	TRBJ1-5	CASRTGSDQPQHF
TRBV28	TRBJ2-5	CASSGRPGLYLWETQYF
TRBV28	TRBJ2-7	CASRGSYEQYF
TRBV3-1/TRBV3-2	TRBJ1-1	CASSPGTGGVYTEAFF
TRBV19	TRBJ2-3	CASSLTDTQYF
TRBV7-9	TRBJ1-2	CASSPDRGIYGYTF
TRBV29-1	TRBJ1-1	CSVEGATREAFF
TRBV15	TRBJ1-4	CATSRDVTGQGAIGEKLFF
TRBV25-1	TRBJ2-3	CASSEMVGADTQYF
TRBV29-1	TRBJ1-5	CSAQDRGTGNQPQHF
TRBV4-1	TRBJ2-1	CASSRGTEYNEQFF
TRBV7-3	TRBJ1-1	CASSLVSFRDRDMNTEAFF
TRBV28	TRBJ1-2	CASSLPSGGLGYGYTF
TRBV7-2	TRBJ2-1	CASSRTSSGDEQFF
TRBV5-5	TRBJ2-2	CASLRDSYTGELFF
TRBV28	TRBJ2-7	CASSFPPTREQYF
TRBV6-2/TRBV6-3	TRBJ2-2	CASSSPAGESTGELFF
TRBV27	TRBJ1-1	CASSFSPNTEAFF